This is a list of T cell receptor beta chains from one sample in a study of blood T cells in healthy people across ages. TCRdb re-called the 5' RACE reads through MiXCR, storing one row per CDR3 protein. The profile shows fewer than 900,000 distinct CDR3 sequences, roughly 45% of them singletons. The sequenced material came from blood. The origin of the receptors is a woman aged 60 to 75 in good health. Each CDR3 is given with its conserved first and last residue. Fields, in order: clone size, J gene, D gene, V gene, CDR3 protein, CDR3 DNA. D genes are given only for firm matches. Only part of the rows carry a size: once, few, many, or a class if the clone is expanded.

few	TRBJ2-3	.	TRBV7-2	CASTSYIADTQYF	TGTGCCAGCACCTCTTACATTGCAGATACGCAGTATTTT
.	TRBJ2-2	.	TRBV6-2/TRBV6-3	CASIMVLANTGELFF	TGTGCCAGCATCATGGTACTAGCGAACACCGGGGAGCTGTTTTTT
.	TRBJ2-3	.	TRBV5-6	CASSLPGYTDTQYF	TGTGCCAGCAGCTTACCAGGGTATACAGATACGCAGTATTTT
.	TRBJ2-7	TRBD2	TRBV12-3/TRBV12-4	CASSLPSGSSKYEQYF	TGTGCCAGCAGTTTGCCCAGCGGGAGTTCCAAATACGAGCAGTACTTC
.	TRBJ1-5	TRBD1	TRBV7-9	CASSKGQGAQPQHF	TGTGCCAGCAGCAAGGGACAGGGGGCCCAGCCCCAGCATTTT
.	TRBJ2-7	.	TRBV30	CAWSVRGEQYF	TGTGCCTGGAGTGTACGGGGAGAGCAGTACTTC
.	TRBJ1-6	TRBD1	TRBV12-5	CASGRTGSSSPLHF	TGTGCTAGTGGCCGGACAGGGTCAAGTTCACCCCTCCACTTT
.	TRBJ1-6	TRBD1	TRBV12-3/TRBV12-4	CASSLGGQGASPLHF	TGTGCCAGCAGTTTAGGTGGACAGGGTGCTTCACCCCTCCACTTT
few	TRBJ2-1	TRBD1	TRBV10-3	CAISGGTGHFPYNEQFF	TGTGCCATCAGTGGAGGGACAGGGCATTTTCCCTACAATGAGCAGTTCTTC
.	TRBJ1-6	.	TRBV7-9	CASSRQARDSPLHF	TGTGCCAGCAGCCGACAGGCCCGGGATTCACCCCTCCACTTT
.	TRBJ2-5	.	TRBV27	CASSTAGETQYF	TGTGCCAGCAGTACAGCAGGAGAGACCCAGTACTTC
few	TRBJ2-3	.	TRBV5-1	CASSRDSVGGTQYF	TGCGCCAGCAGCCGGGACAGTGTGGGAGGTACGCAGTATTTT
.	TRBJ1-4	.	TRBV7-2	CASSSTPGRNNEKLFF	TGTGCCAGCAGCTCTACCCCAGGGCGGAATAATGAAAAACTGTTTTTT
.	TRBJ2-1	.	TRBV6-2/TRBV6-3	CASSPGLPTYNEQFF	TGTGCCAGCAGCCCCGGACTCCCAACATACAATGAGCAGTTCTTC
many	TRBJ2-5	.	TRBV4-2	CASSQDHGETQYF	TGTGCCAGCAGCCAAGATCACGGGGAGACCCAGTACTTC
.	TRBJ2-1	.	TRBV20-1	CSAPNGRNEQFF	TGCAGTGCCCCGAACGGGAGAAATGAGCAGTTCTTC
.	TRBJ2-7	.	TRBV6-5	CASSYKSSYEQYF	TGTGCCAGCAGTTACAAAAGCTCCTACGAGCAGTACTTC
.	TRBJ2-5	TRBD2	TRBV12-3/TRBV12-4	CATSREGETQYF	TGTGCCACCTCTCGGGAGGGAGAGACCCAGTACTTC
few	TRBJ2-1	TRBD2	TRBV7-2	CASSLGASGPPPHNEQFF	TGTGCCAGCAGCTTAGGGGCTAGCGGGCCACCCCCACACAATGAGCAGTTCTTC
few	TRBJ2-7	TRBD2	TRBV25-1	CASSVSGRGSSYNEQYF	TGTGCCAGCAGTGTAAGCGGGAGGGGGAGCTCCTACAATGAGCAGTACTTC
.	TRBJ2-2	.	TRBV7-2	CASGLRAGNTGELFF	TGTGCCAGCGGCTTAAGAGCGGGGAACACCGGGGAGCTGTTTTTT
once	TRBJ2-3	.	TRBV12-3/TRBV12-4	CASSLQSHGADTQYF	TGTGCCAGCAGTTTACAAAGTCACGGGGCAGATACGCAGTATTTT
.	TRBJ2-5	.	TRBV18	CASSPGATQETQYF	TGTGCCAGCTCACCAGGAGCGACCCAAGAGACCCAGTACTTC
few	TRBJ2-7	.	TRBV20-1	CSARSTYEQYF	TGCAGTGCTAGGTCTACCTACGAGCAGTACTTC